These 30 T cell receptor beta chains share one sample of origin, sequenced in a study of Tregs in tolerant kidney transplant recipients. TCRdb's table, derived via immunoSEQ multiplex PCR, lists solely in-frame clones and lacks some. The data contain 85,000 to 100,000 clones, approximately 93% of them singletons. The sequences come from CD4+ T cells from blood, collected before the transplant. The receptors were sampled from a human donor who received a combined kidney and bone marrow transplant.

The CDR3 loop reads CAWSGGQGHNQPQHF. Here the CDR3 DNA reads TGTGCCTGGAGCGGGGGACAGGGGCACAATCAGCCCCAGCATTTT. V and J are TRBV30 and TRBJ1-5; the match to TRBD1 covers 10 bases. V gave up 3 bases and J gave up 3 bases; unmatched junction bases: 5. Germline V gene data show CDR1 as GTSNPN and CDR2 as SVGIG (reference sequence). The CDR3 sequence is 15 residues long.

The CDR3 coding sequence is TGTGCCAGCAGCTCACAGGGGAAGGAATTGAACACTGAAGCTTTCTTT. Protein product: CASSSQGKELNTEAFF. This chain joins TRBV5-4 and TRBJ1-1, with 7 nucleotides matching TRBD1. There are 16 residues in the CDR3. The junction had 8 bases not matched to a gene; V was cut back by 3 bases and J by 0 bases. Germline lookup yields CDR1 SGHNT and CDR2 YYREEE (reference sequence).

The chain is built from TRBV7-2 and TRBJ2-2, with TRBD2 matching over 13 bases. CDR1 is SGHTA and CDR2 is FQGNSA in the germline V gene. The CDR3 extends over 15 amino acids. The junction had 5 bases not matched to a gene; V was cut back by 5 bases and J by 8 bases. In DNA form, the CDR3 reads TGTGCCAGCAGCCGGACTAGCGGGAGTTTTGGGGAGCTGTTTTTT. Its translation: CASSRTSGSFGELFF.

The chain uses TRBV7-2 and TRBJ1-2; TRBD1 might be the D (6 bases). The CDR3 is 15 amino acids. CDR1 SGHTA and CDR2 FQGNSA come from the germline V gene. V dropped 2 bases and J dropped 6 bases, with 16 bases sitting between them. As DNA, the CDR3 is TGTGCCAGCAGCTTATTCGCGCAGGGGTCTGATGGCTACACCTTC. This encodes CASSLFAQGSDGYTF.

The V gene is TRBV11-2, the J gene TRBJ2-7, with a possible D match to TRBD2 (5 bases). V dropped 8 bases and J dropped 3 bases, with 17 bases sitting between them. Germline V gene sequence: CDR1 SGHAT, CDR2 FQNNGV. CDR3 length: 14 residues. This CDR3 reads CASSWESRDYEQYF. The CDR3 bases are TGTGCCAGCTCCTGGGAGAGTAGGGACTACGAGCAGTACTTC.

The chain links TRBV19 to TRBJ1-1; weak D call: TRBD1 (5 bases). This CDR3 contains 13 residues. Trimming took 3 bases from V and 4 from J, leaving 9 bases between them. The germline gives CDR1 LNHDA, CDR2 SQIVND (reference sequence). For the CDR3, the DNA is TGTGCCAGTAGTATTCAGGGTGTCACTGAAGCTTTCTTT. This sequence encodes CASSIQGVTEAFF.

This chain joins TRBV4-3 and TRBJ1-2; possibly TRBD1 for D (5 bases). Trimming pared 0 bases from V and 8 bases from J, leaving 16 bases between. The CDR3 spans 15 residues. Germline V gene sequence: CDR1 LGHNA, CDR2 YSLEER. Here the CDR3 reads CASSQDWGRVVGYTF. CDR3 bases: TGCGCCAGCAGCCAAGATTGGGGCAGGGTGGTCGGCTACACCTTC.

This chain joins TRBV15 and TRBJ2-3; a possible D gene is TRBD2 (6 bases). Between the trimmed V and J ends, which lost 0 bases and 2 bases, there was a span of 9 bases. Germline values: CDR1 LNHNV, CDR2 YYDKDF (reference sequence). The CDR3 totals 15 residues. CDR3 loop: CATSRDRRVTDTQYF. CDR3 in DNA: TGTGCCACCAGCAGAGATCGGAGGGTCACAGATACGCAGTATTTT. Full variable domain (remainder filled in from reference TRBV15 and TRBJ2-3): DAMVIQNPRYQVTQFGKPVTLSCSQTLNHNVMYWYQQKSSQAPKLLFHYYDKDFNNEADTPDNFQSRRPNTSFCFLDIRSPGLGDTAMYLCATSRDRRVTDTQYFGPGTRLTVL.

This clone was seen once. The chain recombines TRBV5-8 with TRBJ2-1, with 8 bases that match TRBD2. The V segment lost 5 bases and the J segment 4 bases; nucleotides outside the gene matches: 11. The CDR3 length is 16 residues. In germline, CDR1 is SGHTS, CDR2 YDEGEE. This chain's CDR3 is CASRPFSGKDYNEQFF. The DNA of the CDR3 is TGTGCCAGCAGACCCTTTAGCGGGAAAGATTACAATGAGCAGTTCTTC.

With regard to this clone: Other DNA sequences in this specimen translate into the identical CDR3. This chain joins TRBV4-1 and TRBJ1-2; tentatively, D is TRBD1 (5 bases). V lost 0 bases and J lost 2, with 16 bases in between. Germline V gives CDR1 MGHRA, CDR2 YSYEKL. The CDR3 length is 17 residues. The CDR3 here is CASSQEPLQGSNYGYTF. The CDR3 nucleotides are TGCGCCAGCAGCCAAGAGCCCCTGCAGGGATCCAACTATGGCTACACCTTC.

The genes are TRBV18 and TRBJ2-5; possible D gene TRBD2, 6 bases. Germline values: CDR1 KGHSH, CDR2 LQKENI. The CDR3 spans 13 residues. Trimming left V 4 bases short and J 5 bases short, with 11 bases between. For the CDR3, the DNA is TGTGCCAGCTCACAGCCTCGGGGGGAGACCCAGTACTTC. Translation: CASSQPRGETQYF.

The chain joins TRBV7-8 to TRBJ1-2; 9 positions agree with TRBD1. Germline CDR1 and CDR2: SGHVS and FQNEAQ. The V and J ends lost 4 bases and 8 bases, in that order; junction bases with no gene match: 5. This CDR3 contains 13 residues. The CDR3 is CASSSGQGEGYTF. The CDR3 DNA reads TGTGCCAGCAGCTCGGGACAGGGAGAAGGCTACACCTTC.

The chain uses TRBV7-9 and TRBJ1-2; 7 bases are a match to TRBD1. Germline CDR1 is SEHNR and CDR2 is FQNEAQ (reference sequence). The CDR3 consists of 14 residues. J lost 4 bases, V lost 5 bases, and 7 bases had no gene match. CDR3: CASSVTGTGYGYTF. DNA for the CDR3: TGTGCCAGCAGCGTGACAGGGACCGGCTATGGCTACACCTTC.

This clone was seen only a few times. J is TRBJ1-1 and V is TRBV12-5, with 7 bases lining up with TRBD1. The germline gives CDR1 LGHNT, CDR2 FRNRAP. V lost 1 base, J lost 10 bases, and 6 bases stayed unmatched. The CDR3 extends over 13 amino acids. The CDR3: CASGLGGGRGAFF. The CDR3 nucleotides read TGTGCTAGTGGTTTGGGAGGGGGCAGGGGAGCTTTCTTT.

The chain uses TRBV30 and TRBJ2-2; no reliable D call. CDR3 length: 14 residues. CDR1 is GTSNPN and CDR2 is SVGIG in the germline V gene (reference sequence). V gave up 2 bases and J gave up 3 bases, with 10 bases separating them. CDR3 DNA sequence: TGTGCCTGGAGTATCGAGGCCTACACCGGGGAGCTGTTTTTT. This sequence encodes CAWSIEAYTGELFF. The complete variable domain, with remaining parts taken from reference TRBV30 and TRBJ2-2, reads SQTIHQWPATLVQPVGSPLSLECTVEGTSNPNLYWYRQAAGRGLQLLFYSVGIGQISSEVPQNLSASRPQDRQFILSSKKLLLSDSGFYLCAWSIEAYTGELFFGEGSRLTVL.

There are a few counts of this clone. The chain links TRBV15 to TRBJ1-5; the match to TRBD1 covers 11 bases. This CDR3 spans 18 amino acids. The ends lost 0 bases at V and 1 base at J; junction bases unmatched: 5. CDR1 LNHNV and CDR2 YYDKDF come from the germline V gene (reference sequence). CDR3 nucleotide sequence: TGTGCCACCAGCAGAGATCGGACAGGGGGCGTAAGCAATCAGCCCCAGCATTTT. It encodes CATSRDRTGGVSNQPQHF.

This clone was detected once. The genes are TRBV28 and TRBJ1-5, with D possibly matching TRBD1 (6 bases). The CDR3 spans 16 residues. Trimming removed 2 bases at V and 2 bases at J, with 13 bases between. Germline CDR1 and CDR2: MDHEN and SYDVKM. The CDR3 loop is CASSLPRGMGNQPQHF. In DNA form, the CDR3 reads TGTGCCAGCAGTTTACCCAGGGGTATGGGCAATCAGCCCCAGCATTTT.

In DNA form, the CDR3 reads TGTGCCAGCAGCCACGGGGTGGGAGGCTACACCTTC. Its translation: CASSHGVGGYTF. The chain recombines TRBV14 with TRBJ1-2; no clear D. CDR1 is SGHDN, CDR2 FVKESK, per germline. Trimming left V 3 bases short and J 8 bases short, with 10 bases between. This CDR3 is 12 amino acids long.

This clone has only one observation. This chain connects TRBV4-2 to TRBJ2-2, with 8 bases that match TRBD2. V was clipped by 0 bases and J by 0 bases; unmatched bases: 6. This CDR3 region has 18 residues. Looked up from germline, CDR1 is LGHNA and CDR2 is YNFKEQ. The CDR3 loop is CASSQEVSGASNTGELFF. DNA for the CDR3: TGTGCCAGCAGCCAAGAAGTTAGCGGGGCTTCGAACACCGGGGAGCTGTTTTTT.

This chain connects TRBV27 to TRBJ2-1, with D possibly being TRBD1 (6 bases). CDR3 size: 14 residues. CDR1 and CDR2 (germline): MNHEY, SMNVEV (reference sequence). The V gene lost 6 bases and the J gene lost 2 bases, with 11 bases spanning the gap. CDR3 nucleotide sequence: TGTGCCAGCAGACAGACAGGAACCTACAATGAGCAGTTCTTC. Translation gives CASRQTGTYNEQFF.

The CDR3 DNA sequence: TGTGCCAGCAGCCAAGTGGGGGGACAGGGGCTCCGGCCCCAGCATTTT. The encoded protein is CASSQVGGQGLRPQHF. The chain joins TRBV4-2 to TRBJ1-5; 10 bases are a match to TRBD1. The germline gives CDR1 LGHNA, CDR2 YNFKEQ. The CDR3 is 16 residues long. After removal of 1 base from V and 9 bases from J, the junction contained 9 bases not matched to a gene.

V usage is TRBV5-4 and J usage is TRBJ1-2, with 10 bases aligning to TRBD1. V gave up 4 bases and J gave up 6 bases; unmatched junction bases: 12. CDR3 size: 16 residues. Germline V lookup: CDR1 SGHNT, CDR2 YYREEE (reference sequence). CDR3 coding DNA: TGTGCCAGCAGCCCATGGACAGGGGGGGAATTTCATGGCTACACCTTC. This encodes CASSPWTGGEFHGYTF.

This clone was found once. V usage is TRBV28 and J usage is TRBJ2-3, with 7 bases that match TRBD1. Germline values: CDR1 MDHEN, CDR2 SYDVKM. The CDR3 spans 14 residues. V gave up 4 bases and J gave up 6 bases; unmatched junction bases: 7. The CDR3 spells CASSSQRDSDTQYF. The CDR3 DNA reads as TGTGCCAGCAGTTCGCAACGGGACAGCGATACGCAGTATTTT. Combining the CDR3 with reference TRBV28 and TRBJ2-3 gives the whole variable domain DVKVTQSSRYLVKRTGEKVFLECVQDMDHENMFWYRQDPGLGLRLIYFSYDVKMKEKGDIPEGYSVSREKKERFSLILESASTNQTSMYLCASSSQRDSDTQYFGPGTRLTVL.

The chain is built from TRBV7-2 and TRBJ2-7; maybe TRBD1 (6 bases). V was shortened by 1 base and J by 4 bases, with 11 bases between the two germline ends. The CDR3 covers 14 residues. Germline-derived CDR1 and CDR2 are SGHTA and FQGNSA. The CDR3 is CASSLVRGDYEQYF. The DNA for the CDR3 is TGTGCCAGCAGCTTAGTCAGGGGTGATTACGAGCAGTACTTC.

The V and J genes are TRBV4-3 and TRBJ2-3, with 7 positions matching TRBD2. The CDR3 has 15 amino acids. Per germline, CDR1 LGHNA and CDR2 YSLEER. The ends lost 4 bases at V and 0 bases at J; junction bases unmatched: 4. The CDR3 here is CASSRSGSSTDTQYF. The CDR3 nucleotides are TGCGCCAGCAGCCGTAGCGGGTCTAGCACAGATACGCAGTATTTT.

The gene calls are TRBV4-3 and TRBJ2-1; maybe TRBD2 (7 bases). The CDR3 extends over 15 amino acids. V was shortened by 0 bases and J by 7 bases, with 13 bases between the two germline ends. CDR1 LGHNA and CDR2 YSLEER come from the germline V gene. The CDR3 is CASSQDSGGWNEQFF. CDR3 nucleotide sequence: TGCGCCAGCAGCCAAGACTCGGGGGGCTGGAATGAGCAGTTCTTC.

V usage is TRBV6-1 and J usage is TRBJ1-1; perhaps TRBD1 as D (5 bases). Germline V gives CDR1 MNHNS, CDR2 SASEGT. This CDR3 is built from 11 residues. The DNA for the CDR3 is TGTCCCGGCGCGGGGGGGACTGAAGCTTTCTTT. This translates into CPGAGGTEAFF.

In DNA form, the CDR3 reads TGTGCCAGCACCATGTATAGCGGGGGGGGGACAGATACGCAGTATTTT. Encoded protein: CASTMYSGGGTDTQYF. The J gene is TRBJ2-3, the V gene TRBV7-2; 11 nucleotides line up with TRBD2. Germline V gene data show CDR1 as SGHTA and CDR2 as FQGNSA. This CDR3 contains 16 residues. The V segment lost 7 bases and the J segment 3 bases; nucleotides outside the gene matches: 9. The entire variable domain, with the rest obtained from reference TRBV7-2 and TRBJ2-3, is as follows: GAGVSQSPSNKVTEKGKDVELRCDPISGHTALYWYRQSLGQGLEFLIYFQGNSAPDKSGLPSDRFSAERTGGSVSTLTIQRTQQEDSAVYLCASTMYSGGGTDTQYFGPGTRLTVL.

In this sample, this clone turned up once. The chain uses TRBV4-2 and TRBJ2-3; TRBD2 matches 7 bases. Germline values: CDR1 LGHNA, CDR2 YNFKEQ. CDR3 length: 17 amino acids. V shed 4 bases, J shed 2 bases, and the junction held 12 bases outside the gene matches. CDR3 in DNA: TGTGCCAGCAGCCTGACCCCTAGCGGCCTTCACACAGATACGCAGTATTTT. Translated: CASSLTPSGLHTDTQYF.

The chain links TRBV11-3 to TRBJ2-1, with TRBD1 matching over 7 bases. The ends lost 4 bases at V and 0 bases at J; junction bases unmatched: 3. The CDR3 loop spans 15 amino acids. CDR1 is SGHNT, CDR2 YENEEA, per germline. The CDR3 nucleotides read TGTGCCAGCAGCTCCCGACAGGGCTCCTACAATGAGCAGTTCTTC. It is translated as CASSSRQGSYNEQFF.